This T cell receptor beta chain was recovered during a study of cytomegalovirus exposure and HLA in healthy donors. Notes on the study in general: Specific recognition of CMV antigens was confirmed in vitro for three chains (all CMV-associated). By a later analysis, the bulk of CMV-associated TCR beta chains appeared HLA-restricted. Most TCR beta V segments were productive about 90% or about 30% of the time in an earlier analysis.

As to this clone: Its antigen remains unidentified.

Use of 60 Vbeta and 13 Jbeta primers characterized the PCR. The repertoire was sequenced with immunoSEQ multiplex PCR; TCRdb's copy has only in-frame clones and lacks some. The sample comprises approximately 100,000 clones, about three quarters of which are singletons, and roughly 14% rests with the top ten. Germline V gives CDR1 GTSNPN, CDR2 SVGIG (reference sequence). J was trimmed by 5 bases and V by 5 bases; bases with no gene match: 9. This CDR3 is built from 14 residues. The specimen was PBMCs. The V and J genes are TRBV30 and TRBJ1-1; 9 bases are shared with TRBD1. This TCR was recovered from a male donor in good health and CMV-seropositive. CDR3 loop: CAWDPGQGGTEAFF. In nucleotides, the CDR3 is TGTGCCTGGGATCCGGGACAGGGAGGTACTGAAGCTTTCTTT.